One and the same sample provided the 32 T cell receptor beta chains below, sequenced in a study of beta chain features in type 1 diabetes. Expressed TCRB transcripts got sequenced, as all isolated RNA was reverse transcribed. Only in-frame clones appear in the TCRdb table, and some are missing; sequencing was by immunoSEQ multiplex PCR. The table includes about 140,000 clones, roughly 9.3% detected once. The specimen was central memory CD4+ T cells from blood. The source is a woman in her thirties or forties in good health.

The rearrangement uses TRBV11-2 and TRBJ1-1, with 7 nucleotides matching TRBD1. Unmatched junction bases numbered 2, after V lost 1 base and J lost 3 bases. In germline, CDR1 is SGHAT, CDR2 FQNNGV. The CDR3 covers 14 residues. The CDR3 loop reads CASSLGTGHTEAFF. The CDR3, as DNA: TGTGCCAGCAGCTTAGGGACAGGTCACACTGAAGCTTTCTTT.

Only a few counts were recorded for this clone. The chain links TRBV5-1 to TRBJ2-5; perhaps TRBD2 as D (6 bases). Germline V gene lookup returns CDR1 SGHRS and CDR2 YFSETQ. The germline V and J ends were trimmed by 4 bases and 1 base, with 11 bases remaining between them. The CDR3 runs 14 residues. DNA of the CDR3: TGCGCCAGCAGCCTCGGGAGCCCCCAAGAGACCCAGTACTTC. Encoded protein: CASSLGSPQETQYF.

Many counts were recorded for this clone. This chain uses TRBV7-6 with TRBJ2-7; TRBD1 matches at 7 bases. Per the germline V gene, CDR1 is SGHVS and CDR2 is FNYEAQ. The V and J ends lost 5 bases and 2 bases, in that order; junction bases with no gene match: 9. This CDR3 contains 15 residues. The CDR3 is CASSTKVTGPYEQYF. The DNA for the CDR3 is TGTGCCAGCAGCACTAAGGTGACAGGGCCCTACGAGCAGTACTTC.

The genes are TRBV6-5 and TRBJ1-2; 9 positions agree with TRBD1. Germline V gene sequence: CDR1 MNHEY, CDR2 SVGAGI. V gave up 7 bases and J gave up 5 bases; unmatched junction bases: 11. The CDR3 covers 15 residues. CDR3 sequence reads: CASTFRGDRDYGYTF. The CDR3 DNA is TGTGCCAGCACCTTCCGGGGGGACAGGGATTATGGCTACACCTTC.

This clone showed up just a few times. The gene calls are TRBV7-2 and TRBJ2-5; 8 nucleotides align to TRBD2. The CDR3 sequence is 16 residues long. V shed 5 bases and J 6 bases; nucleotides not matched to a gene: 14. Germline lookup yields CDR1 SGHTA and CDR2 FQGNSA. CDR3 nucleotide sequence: TGTGCCAGCAGCCCTTCGGGGGGGCGGACTGATCAGACCCAGTACTTC. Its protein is CASSPSGGRTDQTQYF.

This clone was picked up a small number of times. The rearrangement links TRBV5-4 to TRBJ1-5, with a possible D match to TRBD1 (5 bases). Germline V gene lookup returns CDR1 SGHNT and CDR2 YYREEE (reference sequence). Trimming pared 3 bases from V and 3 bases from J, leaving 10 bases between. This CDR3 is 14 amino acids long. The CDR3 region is CASSSRQLNQPQHF. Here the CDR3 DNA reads TGTGCCAGCAGCTCACGACAGCTCAATCAGCCCCAGCATTTT.

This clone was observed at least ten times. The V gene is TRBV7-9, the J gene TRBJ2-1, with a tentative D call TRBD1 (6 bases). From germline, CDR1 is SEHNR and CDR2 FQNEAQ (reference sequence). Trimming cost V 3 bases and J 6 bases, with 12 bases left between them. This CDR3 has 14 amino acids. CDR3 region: CASSFGQPVNEQFF. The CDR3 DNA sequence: TGTGCCAGCAGCTTTGGACAGCCTGTCAATGAGCAGTTCTTC.

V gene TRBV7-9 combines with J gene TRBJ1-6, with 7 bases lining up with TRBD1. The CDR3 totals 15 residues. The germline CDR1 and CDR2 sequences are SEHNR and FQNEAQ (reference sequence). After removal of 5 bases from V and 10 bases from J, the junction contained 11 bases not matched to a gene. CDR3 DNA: TGTGCCAGCAGCGGATCGGCCGGGACAGCCTCACCCCTCCACTTT. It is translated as CASSGSAGTASPLHF. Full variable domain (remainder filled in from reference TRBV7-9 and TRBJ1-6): DTGVSQNPRHKITKRGQNVTFRCDPISEHNRLYWYRQTLGQGPEFLTYFQNEAQLEKSRLLSDRFSAERPKGSFSTLEIQRTEQGDSAMYLCASSGSAGTASPLHFGNGTRLTVT.

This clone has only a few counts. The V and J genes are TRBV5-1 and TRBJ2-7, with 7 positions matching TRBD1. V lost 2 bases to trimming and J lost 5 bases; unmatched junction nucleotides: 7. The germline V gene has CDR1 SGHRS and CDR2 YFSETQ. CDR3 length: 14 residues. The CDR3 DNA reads TGCGCCAGCAGCTTACCGGGACAGATCCACGAGCAGTACTTC. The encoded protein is CASSLPGQIHEQYF.

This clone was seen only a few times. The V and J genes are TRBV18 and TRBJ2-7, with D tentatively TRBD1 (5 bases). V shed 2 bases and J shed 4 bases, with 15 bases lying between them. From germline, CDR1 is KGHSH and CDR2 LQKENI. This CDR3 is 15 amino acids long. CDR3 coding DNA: TGTGCCAGCTCACCAATGGAAGGGGCTGTATACGAGCAGTACTTC. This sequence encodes CASSPMEGAVYEQYF. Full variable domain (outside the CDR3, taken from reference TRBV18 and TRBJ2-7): NAGVMQNPRHLVRRRGQEARLRCSPMKGHSHVYWYRQLPEEGLKFMVYLQKENIIDESGMPKERFSAEFPKEGPSILRIQQVVRGDSAAYFCASSPMEGAVYEQYFGPGTRLTVT.

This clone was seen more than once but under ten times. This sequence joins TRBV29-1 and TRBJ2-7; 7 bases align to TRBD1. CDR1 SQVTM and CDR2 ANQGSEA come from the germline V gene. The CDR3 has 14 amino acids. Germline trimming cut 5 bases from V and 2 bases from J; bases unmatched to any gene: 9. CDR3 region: CSVHGAGGAYEQYF. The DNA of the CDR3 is TGCAGCGTTCACGGCGCAGGGGGTGCCTACGAGCAGTACTTC.

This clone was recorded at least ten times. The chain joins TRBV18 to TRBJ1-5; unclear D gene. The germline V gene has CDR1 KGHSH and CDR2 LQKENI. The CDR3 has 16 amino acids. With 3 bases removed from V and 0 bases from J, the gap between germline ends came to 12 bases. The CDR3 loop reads CASSPLGFDSNQPQHF. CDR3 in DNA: TGTGCCAGCTCACCCCTAGGATTCGATAGCAATCAGCCCCAGCATTTT.

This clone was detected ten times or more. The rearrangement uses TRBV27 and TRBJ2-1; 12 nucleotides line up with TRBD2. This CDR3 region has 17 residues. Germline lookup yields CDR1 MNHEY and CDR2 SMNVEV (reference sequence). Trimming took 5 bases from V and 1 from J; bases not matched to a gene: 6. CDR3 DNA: TGTGCCAGCAGTCTGACTAGCGGGGGTAGTTCCTACAATGAGCAGTTCTTC. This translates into CASSLTSGGSSYNEQFF.

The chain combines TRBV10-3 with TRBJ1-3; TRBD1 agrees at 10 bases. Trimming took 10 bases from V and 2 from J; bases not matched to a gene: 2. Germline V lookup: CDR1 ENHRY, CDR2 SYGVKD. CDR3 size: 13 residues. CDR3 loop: CATDRGPGNTIYF. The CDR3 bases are TGTGCCACAGACAGGGGGCCTGGAAACACCATATATTTT.

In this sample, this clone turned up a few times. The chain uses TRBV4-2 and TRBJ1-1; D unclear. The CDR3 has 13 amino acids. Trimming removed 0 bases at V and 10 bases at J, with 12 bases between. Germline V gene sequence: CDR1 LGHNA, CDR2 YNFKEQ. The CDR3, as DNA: TGTGCCAGCAGCCAAGATGCGACGGGGAGAGCTTTCTTT. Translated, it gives CASSQDATGRAFF.

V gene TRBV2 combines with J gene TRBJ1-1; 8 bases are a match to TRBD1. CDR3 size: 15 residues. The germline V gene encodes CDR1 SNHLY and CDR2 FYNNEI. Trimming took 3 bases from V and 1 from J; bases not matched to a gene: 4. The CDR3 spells CASSDQGARNTEAFF. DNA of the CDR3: TGTGCCAGCAGTGATCAGGGGGCACGGAACACTGAAGCTTTCTTT. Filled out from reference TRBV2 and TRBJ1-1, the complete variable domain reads EPEVTQTPSHQVTQMGQEVILRCVPISNHLYFYWYRQILGQKVEFLVSFYNNEISEKSEIFDDQFSVERPDGSNFTLKIRSTKLEDSAMYFCASSDQGARNTEAFFGQGTRLTVV.

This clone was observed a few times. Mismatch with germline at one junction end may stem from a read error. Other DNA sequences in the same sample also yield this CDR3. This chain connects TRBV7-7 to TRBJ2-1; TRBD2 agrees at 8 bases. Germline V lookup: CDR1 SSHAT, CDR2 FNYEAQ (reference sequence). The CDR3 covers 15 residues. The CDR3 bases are TGTGCTAGCAGCCCCAGCGGGGGAGCCTACAATGAGCAGTTCTTC. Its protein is CASSPSGGAYNEQFF.

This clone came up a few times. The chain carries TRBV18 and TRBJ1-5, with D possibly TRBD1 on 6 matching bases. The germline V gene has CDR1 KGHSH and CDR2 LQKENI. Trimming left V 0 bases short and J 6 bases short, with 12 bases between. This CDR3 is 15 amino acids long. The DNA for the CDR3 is TGTGCCAGCTCACCACCGGAGGGAGGGGGTCAGCCCCAGCATTTT. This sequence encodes CASSPPEGGGQPQHF.

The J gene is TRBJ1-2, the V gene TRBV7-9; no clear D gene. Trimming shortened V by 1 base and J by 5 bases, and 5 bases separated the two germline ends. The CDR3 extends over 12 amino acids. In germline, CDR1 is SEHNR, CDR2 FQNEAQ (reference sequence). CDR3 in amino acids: CASSLVGYGYTF. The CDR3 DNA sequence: TGTGCCAGCAGCTTAGTCGGGTATGGCTACACCTTC.

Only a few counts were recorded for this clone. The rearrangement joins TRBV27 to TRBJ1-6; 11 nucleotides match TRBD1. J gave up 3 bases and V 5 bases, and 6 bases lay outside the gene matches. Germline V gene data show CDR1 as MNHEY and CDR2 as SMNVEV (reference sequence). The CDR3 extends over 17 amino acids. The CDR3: CASSLWTGGGYNSPLHF. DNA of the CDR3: TGTGCCAGCAGTCTTTGGACAGGGGGCGGCTATAATTCACCCCTCCACTTT.

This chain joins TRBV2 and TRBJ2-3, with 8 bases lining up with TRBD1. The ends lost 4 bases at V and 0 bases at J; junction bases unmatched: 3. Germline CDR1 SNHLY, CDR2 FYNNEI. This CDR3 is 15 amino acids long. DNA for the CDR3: TGTGCCAGCAGTGGGGGACAGGATAGCACAGATACGCAGTATTTT. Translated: CASSGGQDSTDTQYF.

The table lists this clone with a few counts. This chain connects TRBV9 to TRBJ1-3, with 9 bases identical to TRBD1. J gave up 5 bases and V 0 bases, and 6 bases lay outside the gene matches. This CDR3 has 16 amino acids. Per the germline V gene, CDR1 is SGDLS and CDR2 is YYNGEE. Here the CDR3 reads CASSVATGGIRNTIYF. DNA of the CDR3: TGTGCCAGCAGCGTAGCTACAGGGGGCATTAGAAACACCATATATTTT. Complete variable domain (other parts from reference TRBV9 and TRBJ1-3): DSGVTQTPKHLITATGQRVTLRCSPRSGDLSVYWYQQSLDQGLQFLIQYYNGEERAKGNILERFSAQQFPDLHSELNLSSLELGDSALYFCASSVATGGIRNTIYFGEGSWLTVV.

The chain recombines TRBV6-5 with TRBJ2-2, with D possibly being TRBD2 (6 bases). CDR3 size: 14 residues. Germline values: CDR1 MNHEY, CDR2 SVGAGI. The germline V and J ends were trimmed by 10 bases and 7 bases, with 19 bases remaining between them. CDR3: CATRDSGVSGELFF. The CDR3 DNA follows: TGTGCCACCCGGGACTCCGGGGTGAGCGGGGAGCTGTTTTTT.

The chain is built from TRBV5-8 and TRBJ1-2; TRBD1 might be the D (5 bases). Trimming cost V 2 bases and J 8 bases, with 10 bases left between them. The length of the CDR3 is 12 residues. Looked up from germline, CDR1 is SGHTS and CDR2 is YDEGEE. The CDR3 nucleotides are TGTGCCAGCAGCTTCAGGGTAGAGGGCTACACCTTC. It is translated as CASSFRVEGYTF.

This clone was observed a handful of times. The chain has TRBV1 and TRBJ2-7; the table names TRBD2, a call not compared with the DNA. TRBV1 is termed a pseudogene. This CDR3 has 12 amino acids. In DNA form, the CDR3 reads TGCACCAGCAGCTCAAGGGGGGGAGAGCAGTACTTC. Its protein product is CTSSSRGGEQYF.

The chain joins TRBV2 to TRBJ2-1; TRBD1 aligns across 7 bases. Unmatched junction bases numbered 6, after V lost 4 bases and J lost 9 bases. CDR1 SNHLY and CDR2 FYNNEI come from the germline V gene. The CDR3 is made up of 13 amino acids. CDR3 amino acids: CASSVRGLGEQFF. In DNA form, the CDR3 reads TGTGCCAGCAGTGTGAGGGGGCTGGGTGAGCAGTTCTTC.

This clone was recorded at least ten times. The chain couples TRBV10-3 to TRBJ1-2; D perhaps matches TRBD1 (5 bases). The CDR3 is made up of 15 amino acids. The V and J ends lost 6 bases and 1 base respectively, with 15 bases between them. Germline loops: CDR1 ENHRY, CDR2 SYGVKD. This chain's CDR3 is CAIREGQTFNYGYTF. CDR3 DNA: TGTGCCATCAGGGAGGGGCAGACGTTTAACTATGGCTACACCTTC.

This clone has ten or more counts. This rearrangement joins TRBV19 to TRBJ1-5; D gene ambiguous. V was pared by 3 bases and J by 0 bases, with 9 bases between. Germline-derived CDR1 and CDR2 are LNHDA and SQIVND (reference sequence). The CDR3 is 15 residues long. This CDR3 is CASSMTRISNQPQHF. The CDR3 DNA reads TGTGCCAGTAGTATGACTAGAATTAGCAATCAGCCCCAGCATTTT.

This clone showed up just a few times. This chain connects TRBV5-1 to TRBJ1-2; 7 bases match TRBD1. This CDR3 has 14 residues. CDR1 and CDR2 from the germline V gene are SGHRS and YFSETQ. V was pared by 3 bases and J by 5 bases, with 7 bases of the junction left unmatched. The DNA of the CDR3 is TGCGCCAGCAGCTCGGGACAGTCCCAATATGGCTACACCTTC. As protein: CASSSGQSQYGYTF.

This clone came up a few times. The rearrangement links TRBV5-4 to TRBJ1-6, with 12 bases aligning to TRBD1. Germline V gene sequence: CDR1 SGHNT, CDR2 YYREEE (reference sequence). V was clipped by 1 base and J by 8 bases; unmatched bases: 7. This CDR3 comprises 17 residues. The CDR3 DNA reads TGTGCCAGCAGCTTGAGCCTGGGACAGGGGGCGTATTCACCCCTCCACTTT. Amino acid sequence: CASSLSLGQGAYSPLHF.

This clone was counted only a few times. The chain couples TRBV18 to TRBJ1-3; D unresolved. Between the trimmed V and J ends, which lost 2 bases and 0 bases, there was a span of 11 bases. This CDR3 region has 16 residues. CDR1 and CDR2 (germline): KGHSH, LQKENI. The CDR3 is CASSPSNPSSGNTIYF. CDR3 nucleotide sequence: TGTGCCAGCTCACCATCTAACCCGTCCTCTGGAAACACCATATATTTT.

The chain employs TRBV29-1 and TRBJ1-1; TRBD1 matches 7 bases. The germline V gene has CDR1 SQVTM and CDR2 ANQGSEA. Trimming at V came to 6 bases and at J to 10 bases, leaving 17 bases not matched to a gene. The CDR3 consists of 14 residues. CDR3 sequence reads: CSVRLWGQGVVAFF. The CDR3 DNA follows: TGCAGCGTCCGACTGTGGGGTCAGGGGGTTGTAGCTTTCTTT.